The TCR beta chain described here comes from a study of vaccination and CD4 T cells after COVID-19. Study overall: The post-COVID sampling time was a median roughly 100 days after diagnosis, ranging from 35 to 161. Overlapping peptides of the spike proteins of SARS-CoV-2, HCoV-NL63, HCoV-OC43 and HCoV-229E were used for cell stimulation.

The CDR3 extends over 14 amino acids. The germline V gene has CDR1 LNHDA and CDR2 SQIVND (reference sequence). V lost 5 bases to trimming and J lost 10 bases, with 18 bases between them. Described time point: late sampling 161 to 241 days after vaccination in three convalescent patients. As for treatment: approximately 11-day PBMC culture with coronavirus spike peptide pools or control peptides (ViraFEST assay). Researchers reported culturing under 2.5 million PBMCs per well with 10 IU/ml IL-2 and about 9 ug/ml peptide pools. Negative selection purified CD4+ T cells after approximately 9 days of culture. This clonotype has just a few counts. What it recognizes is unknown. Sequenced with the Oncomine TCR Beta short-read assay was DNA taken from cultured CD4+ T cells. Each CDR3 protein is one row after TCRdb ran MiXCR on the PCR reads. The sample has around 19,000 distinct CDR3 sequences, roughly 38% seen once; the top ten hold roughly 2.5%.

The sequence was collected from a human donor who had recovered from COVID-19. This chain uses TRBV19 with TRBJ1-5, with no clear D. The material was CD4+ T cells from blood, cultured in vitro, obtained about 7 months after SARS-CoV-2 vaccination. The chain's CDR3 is CASSVGGRIGPQHF. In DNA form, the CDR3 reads TGTGCCAGTAGTGTCGGTGGACGAATTGGTCCCCAGCATTTT.